The entry that follows covers one T cell receptor beta chain sequence. Its antigen is unidentified. The source of the sample is a study of shared clonotypes between healthy human individuals. Trimming removed 7 bases from V and 5 bases from J, with 14 bases in between. CDR3 size: 13 residues. Germline V lookup: CDR1 MNHEY, CDR2 SVGAGI. Measured with immunoSEQ multiplex PCR; TCRdb has only the in-frame clones, and not every one. This table has under 2.5 million clones, around 93% appearing once. General study findings and limits: Naive subsets generally exceeded memory subsets in estimated richness. The rarefaction results pointed to incomplete sorted-subset sequencing despite large depth.

Healthy and HIV-negative, the adult donors had no recent acute infections or vaccinations. The genes are TRBV6-5 and TRBJ2-5, with TRBD1 as a possible D gene (7 bases). The source material was naive CD4+ T cells from PBMCs. The subset here: CD45RA+ positively selected. The TCR was taken from a man aged 18 to 35 in good health. Some clones in this sample may be carry-over from other donors' samples. CDR3 region: CASKRQGGETQYF. Written as DNA, the CDR3 is TGTGCCAGCAAAAGGCAGGGGGGCGAGACCCAGTACTTC.